Listed here is a single TCR beta chain. Antigen: not known. Germline V gives CDR1 LGHDT, CDR2 YNNKEL (reference sequence). V dropped 3 bases and J dropped 3; count of bases not matched to a gene: 14. The CDR3 runs to 20 residues. This table comes from immunoSEQ multiplex PCR, and its TCRdb copy is limited to in-frame clones, with some not included. The sample has some 190,000 clones, 70% to 90% seen once; the top ten hold over 4.5%. This sample was taken from a study of Ad26.COV2.S vaccination and SARS-CoV-2 variants. Broader study findings: Reports say spike-specific CD8+ and CD4+ T cell responses covered substantial breadth after vaccination. Non-spike TCR breadth was similar in vaccine and placebo recipients. Using TCR breadth and depth analyses may have led to underestimated total T cell responses. Spike-specific TCR breadth in vaccine recipients exceeded that seen in placebo recipients.

Sequencing used peripheral blood, obtained after recovery from COVID-19. This receptor was identified in a human donor who had recovered from COVID-19. This sequence joins TRBV3-1 (or the pseudogene TRBV3-2) and TRBJ1-6; 10 nucleotides align to TRBD1. In nucleotides, the CDR3 is TGTGCCAGCAGCCATCAACCCGGGACAGGGGTTTCACACTATAATTCACCCCTCCACTTT. Encoded protein: CASSHQPGTGVSHYNSPLHF.